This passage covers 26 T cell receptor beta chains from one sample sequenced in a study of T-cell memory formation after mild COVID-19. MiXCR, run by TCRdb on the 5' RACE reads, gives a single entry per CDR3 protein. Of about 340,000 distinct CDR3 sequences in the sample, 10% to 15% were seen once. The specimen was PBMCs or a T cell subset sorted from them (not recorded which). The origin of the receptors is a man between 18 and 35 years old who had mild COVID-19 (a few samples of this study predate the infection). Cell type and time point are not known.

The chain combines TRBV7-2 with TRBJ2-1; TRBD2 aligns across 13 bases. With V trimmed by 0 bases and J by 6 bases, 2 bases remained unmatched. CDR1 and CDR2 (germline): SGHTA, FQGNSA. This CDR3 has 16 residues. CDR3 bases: TGTGCCAGCAGCTTAGCCGGGACTAGCGGGGCCAATGAGCAGTTCTTC. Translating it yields CASSLAGTSGANEQFF.

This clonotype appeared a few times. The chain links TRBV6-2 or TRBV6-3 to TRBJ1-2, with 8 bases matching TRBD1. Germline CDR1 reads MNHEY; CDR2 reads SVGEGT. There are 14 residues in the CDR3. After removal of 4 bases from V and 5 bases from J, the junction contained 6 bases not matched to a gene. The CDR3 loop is CASSFTGGPYGYTF. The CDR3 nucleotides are TGTGCCAGCAGTTTCACAGGGGGTCCTTATGGCTACACCTTC.

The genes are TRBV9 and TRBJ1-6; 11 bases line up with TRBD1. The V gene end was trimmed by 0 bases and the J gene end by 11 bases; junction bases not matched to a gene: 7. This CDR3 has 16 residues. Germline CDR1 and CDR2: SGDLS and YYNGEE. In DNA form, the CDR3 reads TGTGCCAGCAGCGTAGCTTCCGGGACAGGGGGAGCACCCCTCCACTTT. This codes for CASSVASGTGGAPLHF.

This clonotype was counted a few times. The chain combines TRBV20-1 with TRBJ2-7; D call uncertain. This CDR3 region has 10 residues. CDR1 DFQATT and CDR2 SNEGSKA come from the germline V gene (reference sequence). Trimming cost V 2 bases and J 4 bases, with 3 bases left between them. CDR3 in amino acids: CSARQYEQYV. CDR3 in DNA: TGCAGTGCTAGACAATACGAGCAGTACGTC.

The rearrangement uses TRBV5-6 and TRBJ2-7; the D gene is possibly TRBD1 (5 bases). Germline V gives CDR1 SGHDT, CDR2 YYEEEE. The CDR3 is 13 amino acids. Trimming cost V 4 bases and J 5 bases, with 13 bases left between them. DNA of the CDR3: TGTGCCAGCAGCAGTTGGGGCGGCAACGAGCAGTACGTC. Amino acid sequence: CASSSWGGNEQYV.

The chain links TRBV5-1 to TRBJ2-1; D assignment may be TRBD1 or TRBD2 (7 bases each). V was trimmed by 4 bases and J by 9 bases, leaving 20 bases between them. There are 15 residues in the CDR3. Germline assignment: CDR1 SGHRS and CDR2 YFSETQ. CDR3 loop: CASSRQGGGESEQFF. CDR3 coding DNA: TGCGCCAGCAGCCGTCAGGGGGGGGGCGAGAGTGAGCAGTTCTTC.

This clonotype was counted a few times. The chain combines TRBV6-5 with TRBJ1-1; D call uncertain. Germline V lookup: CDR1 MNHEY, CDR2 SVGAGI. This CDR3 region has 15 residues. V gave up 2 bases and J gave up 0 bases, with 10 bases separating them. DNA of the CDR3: TGTGCCAGCAGTTACAGGGCGGGGATGAACACTGAAGCTTTCTTT. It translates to CASSYRAGMNTEAFF.

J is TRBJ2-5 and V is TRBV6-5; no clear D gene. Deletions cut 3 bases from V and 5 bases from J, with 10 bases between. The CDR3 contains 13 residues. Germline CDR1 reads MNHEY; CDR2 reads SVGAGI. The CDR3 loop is CASSYILGETQYF. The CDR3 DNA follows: TGTGCCAGCAGTTATATTCTAGGGGAGACCCAGTACTTC.

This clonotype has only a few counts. This chain's CDR3 is CASSYLTPYNSPLHF. The CDR3 DNA follows: TGTGCCAGCAGTTACTTGACACCTTATAATTCACCCCTCCACTTT. This chain joins TRBV6-5 and TRBJ1-6, with no clear D. CDR1 and CDR2 from the germline V gene are MNHEY and SVGAGI. The CDR3 runs to 15 residues. Trimming cost V 1 base and J 4 bases, with 8 bases left between them.

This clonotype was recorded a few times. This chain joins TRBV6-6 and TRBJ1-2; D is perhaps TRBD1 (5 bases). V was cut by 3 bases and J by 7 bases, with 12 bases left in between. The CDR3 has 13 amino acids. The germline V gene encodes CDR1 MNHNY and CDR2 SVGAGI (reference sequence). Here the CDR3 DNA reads TGTGCCAGCAGTTATGCAGGGTTACGTGGCTACACCTTC. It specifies CASSYAGLRGYTF.

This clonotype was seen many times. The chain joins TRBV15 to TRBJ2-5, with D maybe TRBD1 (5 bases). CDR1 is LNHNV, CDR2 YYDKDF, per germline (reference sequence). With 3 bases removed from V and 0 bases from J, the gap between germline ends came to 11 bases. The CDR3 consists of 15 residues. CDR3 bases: TGTGCCACCAGCAGTGTACGGACAAACCAAGAGACCCAGTACTTC. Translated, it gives CATSSVRTNQETQYF.

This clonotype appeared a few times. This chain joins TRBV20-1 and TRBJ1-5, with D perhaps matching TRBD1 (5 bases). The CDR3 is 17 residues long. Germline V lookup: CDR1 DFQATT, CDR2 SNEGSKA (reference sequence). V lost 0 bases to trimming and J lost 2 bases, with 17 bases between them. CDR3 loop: CSARDGRVNRRNQPQHF. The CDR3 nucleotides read TGCAGTGCTAGAGATGGCAGGGTCAATAGACGCAATCAGCCCCAGCATTTT.

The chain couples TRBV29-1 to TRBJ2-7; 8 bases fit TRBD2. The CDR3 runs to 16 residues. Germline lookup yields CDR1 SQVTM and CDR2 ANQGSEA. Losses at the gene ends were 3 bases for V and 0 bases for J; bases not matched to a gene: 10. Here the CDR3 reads CSVEGLAGRFSYEQYF. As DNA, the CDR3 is TGCAGCGTTGAGGGCTTAGCGGGGCGGTTCTCCTACGAGCAGTACTTC.

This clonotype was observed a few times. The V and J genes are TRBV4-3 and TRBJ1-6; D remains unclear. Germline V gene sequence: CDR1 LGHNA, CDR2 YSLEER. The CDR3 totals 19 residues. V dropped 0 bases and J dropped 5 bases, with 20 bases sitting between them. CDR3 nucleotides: TGCGCCAGCAGCCAAGATTTATACTCCAACGGCCTTCATAATTCACCCCTCCACTTT. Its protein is CASSQDLYSNGLHNSPLHF.

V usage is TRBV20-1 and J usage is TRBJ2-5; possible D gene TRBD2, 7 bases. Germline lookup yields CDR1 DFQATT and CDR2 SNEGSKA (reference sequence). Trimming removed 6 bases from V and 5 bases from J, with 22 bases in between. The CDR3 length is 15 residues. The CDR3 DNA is TGCAGTGCCTCGATTTTGGGGGGGGGCCCTGAGACCCAGTACTTC. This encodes CSASILGGGPETQYF.

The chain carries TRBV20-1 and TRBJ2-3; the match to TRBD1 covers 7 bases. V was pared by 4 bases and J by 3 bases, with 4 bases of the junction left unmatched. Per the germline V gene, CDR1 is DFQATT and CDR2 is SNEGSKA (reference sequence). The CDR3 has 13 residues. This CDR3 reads CSAKRGPTDTQYF. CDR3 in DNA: TGCAGTGCTAAGAGGGGGCCAACAGATACGCAGTATTTT.

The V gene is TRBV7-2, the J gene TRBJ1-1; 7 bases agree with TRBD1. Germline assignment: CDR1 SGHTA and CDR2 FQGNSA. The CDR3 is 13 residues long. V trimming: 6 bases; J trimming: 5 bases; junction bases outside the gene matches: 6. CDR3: CASREGGRTEAFF. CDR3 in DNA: TGTGCCAGCAGAGAAGGGGGCCGGACTGAAGCTTTCTTT.

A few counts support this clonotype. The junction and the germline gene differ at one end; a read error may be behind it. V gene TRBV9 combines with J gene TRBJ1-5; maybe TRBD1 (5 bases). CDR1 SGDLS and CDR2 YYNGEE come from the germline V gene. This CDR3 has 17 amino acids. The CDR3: CASSVGWGFDSDQLQHF. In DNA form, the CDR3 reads TGTGCCAGCAGCGTAGGCTGGGGGTTCGACAGTGATCAGCTCCAGCATTTT.

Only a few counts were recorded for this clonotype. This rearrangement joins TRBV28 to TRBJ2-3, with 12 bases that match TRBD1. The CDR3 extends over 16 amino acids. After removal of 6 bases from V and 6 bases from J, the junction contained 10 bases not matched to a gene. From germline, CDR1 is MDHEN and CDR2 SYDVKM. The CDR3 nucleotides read TGTGCCAGCAGCCCTGGCGGGACAGGGGGCGAGGATACGCAGTATTTT. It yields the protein CASSPGGTGGEDTQYF.

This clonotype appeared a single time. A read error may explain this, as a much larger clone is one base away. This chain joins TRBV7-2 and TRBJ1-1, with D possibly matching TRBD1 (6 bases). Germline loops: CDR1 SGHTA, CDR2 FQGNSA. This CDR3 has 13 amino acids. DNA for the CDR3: TGTGACAGCAGCTCACAGGGTAGCACTGAAGCTTTCTTT. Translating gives CDSSSQGSTEAFF.

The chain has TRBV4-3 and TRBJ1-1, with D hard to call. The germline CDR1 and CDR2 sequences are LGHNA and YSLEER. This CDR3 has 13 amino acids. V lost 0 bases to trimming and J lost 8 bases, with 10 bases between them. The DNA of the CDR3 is TGCGCCAGCAGCCAAGAAGGGTCCTCGGAAGCTTTCTTT. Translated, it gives CASSQEGSSEAFF.

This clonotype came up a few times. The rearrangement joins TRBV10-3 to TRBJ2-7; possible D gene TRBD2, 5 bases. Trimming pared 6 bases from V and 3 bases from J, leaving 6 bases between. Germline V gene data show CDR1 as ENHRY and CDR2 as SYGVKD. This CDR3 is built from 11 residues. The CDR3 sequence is CAIRRDYEQYF. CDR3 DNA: TGTGCCATCAGACGGGACTACGAGCAGTACTTC.

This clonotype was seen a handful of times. The CDR3 sequence: CAISDPGGAQETQYF. CDR3 coding DNA: TGTGCCATCAGTGACCCTGGGGGGGCCCAAGAGACCCAGTACTTC. The chain recombines TRBV10-3 with TRBJ2-5; weak D call: TRBD2 (7 bases). The V and J ends lost 3 bases and 1 base respectively, with 12 bases between them. The CDR3 is 15 amino acids. Germline-derived CDR1 and CDR2 are ENHRY and SYGVKD.

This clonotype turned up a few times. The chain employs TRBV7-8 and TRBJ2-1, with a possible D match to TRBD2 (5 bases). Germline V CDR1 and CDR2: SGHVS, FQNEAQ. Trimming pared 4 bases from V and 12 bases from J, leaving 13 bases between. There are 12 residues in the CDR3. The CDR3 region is CASSSTGLGQFF. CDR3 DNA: TGTGCCAGCAGCTCCACGGGGTTGGGGCAGTTCTTC.

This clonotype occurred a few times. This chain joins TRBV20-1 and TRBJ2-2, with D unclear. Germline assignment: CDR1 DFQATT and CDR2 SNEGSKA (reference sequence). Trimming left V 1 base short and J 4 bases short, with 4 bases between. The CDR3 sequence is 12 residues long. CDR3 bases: TGCAGTGCTAGAGTGGGCACCGGGGAGCTGTTTTTT. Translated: CSARVGTGELFF.

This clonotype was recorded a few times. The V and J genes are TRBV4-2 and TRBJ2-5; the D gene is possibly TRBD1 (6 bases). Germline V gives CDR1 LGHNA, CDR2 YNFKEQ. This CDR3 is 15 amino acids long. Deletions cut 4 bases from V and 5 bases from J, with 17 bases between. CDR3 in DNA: TGTGCCAGCAGCCGGCTACAGGGTGTGCGGGAGACCCAGTACTTC. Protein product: CASSRLQGVRETQYF.